This T cell receptor (beta chain) was identified during a study of cytomegalovirus exposure and HLA in healthy donors. V lost 0 bases and J lost 6; bases outside the gene matches: 2. The CDR3 is 14 amino acids. The germline V gene has CDR1 LGHNT and CDR2 FRNRAP. On this clone: Its antigen is currently unknown.

The study, taken as a whole, reports: The authors considered a cluster of highly shared sequence variants likely to be a sequencing artifact.

13 Jbeta primers and 60 Vbeta primers were used for the PCR. Original processing methods: A later analysis counted 80 million or so unique TCR beta chains, roughly 11 million shared. Repertoires were generated with immunoSEQ multiplex PCR, while TCRdb's copy carries only in-frame clones and drops some. D and trimming were read from the DNA, whereas the V and J calls and clone size are those reported in that table. The data hold 150,000 to 200,000 clones, with approximately 81% observed a single time. The TCR sequence derives from a boy aged 2 to 9 in good health and CMV-seronegative. This chain links TRBV12-5 with TRBJ2-3; 8 bases match TRBD2. The sequenced sample consisted of PBMCs. CDR3 protein: CASGLVRGEDTQYF. The CDR3 region has the DNA TGTGCTAGTGGTTTGGTGCGGGGGGAGGATACGCAGTATTTT. The entire variable domain, with the rest obtained from reference TRBV12-5 and TRBJ2-3, is as follows: DARVTQTPRHKVTEMGQEVTMRCQPILGHNTVFWYRQTMMQGLELLAYFRNRAPLDDSGMPKDRFSAEMPDATLATLKIQPSEPRDSAVYFCASGLVRGEDTQYFGPGTRLTVL.